These 23 T cell receptor beta chains originate from one sample sequenced in a study of CD8+ T cells in alopecia areata (dated by TCRdb to the late 2010s). The sample's time point, from its label and the paper: about 25 weeks on oral tofacitinib. The sample's treatment or condition, from its label and the paper: oral pan-JAK inhibitor, 5-10 mg twice daily. Receptors were amplified or captured by the immunoSEQ multiplex PCR assay. RNA was extracted from all samples and reverse transcribed into cDNA as template for TCR sequencing. TCRdb carries this immuneACCESS record with in-frame sequences only. Its versions omit some clonotypes, under half of them owing to an unresolved V gene in the studies checked, with the rest unexplained. In this sample the table shows 170,000 or so clones, about 60% of which occur a single time. Of the sample, over 10% falls within the top ten clones. Sequencing used CD8+ T cells sorted from blood, obtained at week 24, from a patient treated with tofacitinib. Every receptor here comes from a human donor with alopecia areata.

The chain is built from TRBV5-1 and TRBJ2-1, with 10 bases lining up with TRBD2. Per the germline V gene, CDR1 is SGHRS and CDR2 is YFSETQ. The V segment lost 0 bases and the J segment 1 base; nucleotides outside the gene matches: 16. The CDR3 is made up of 21 amino acids. The CDR3, as DNA: TGCGCCAGCAGCTTGGTACCCGTAGGGCTAGCGGGGGATTGGTCCTACAATGAGCAGTTCTTC. Its protein product is CASSLVPVGLAGDWSYNEQFF.

As regards this clone: The same CDR3 is also encoded by other DNA sequences in this sample. The chain links TRBV29-1 to TRBJ1-2; TRBD1 might be the D (6 bases). This CDR3 contains 11 residues. V was clipped by 3 bases and J by 4 bases, with 6 bases between them. Looked up from germline, CDR1 is SQVTM and CDR2 is ANQGSEA. The DNA for the CDR3 is TGCAGCGTTGAGACAGGCTATGGCTACACCTTC. It is translated as CSVETGYGYTF.

This clone has a handful of counts. The genes are TRBV7-6 and TRBJ2-1; D unresolved. CDR1 is SGHVS and CDR2 is FNYEAQ in the germline V gene. Deletions cut 4 bases from V and 9 bases from J, with 13 bases between. CDR3 size: 13 residues. The CDR3 spells CASSSTRALEQFF. CDR3 DNA sequence: TGTGCCAGCAGCTCAACAAGGGCTCTTGAGCAGTTCTTC.

This clone appeared a few times. The chain combines TRBV7-9 with TRBJ2-7, with 7 bases identical to TRBD1. Trimming removed 7 bases from V and 4 bases from J; junction bases left unmatched: 7. The germline CDR1 and CDR2 sequences are SEHNR and FQNEAQ (reference sequence). This CDR3 region has 13 residues. CDR3 protein: CASTQGESYEQYF. The CDR3 DNA reads as TGTGCCAGCACCCAGGGGGAGTCATACGAGCAGTACTTC.

The chain employs TRBV5-1 and TRBJ2-5; 8 bases line up with TRBD2. The CDR3 runs to 16 residues. From germline, CDR1 is SGHRS and CDR2 YFSETQ. J lost 9 bases, V lost 4 bases, and 17 bases had no gene match. The CDR3 loop is CASSPLVRTSQKPQYF. The DNA of the CDR3 is TGCGCCAGCAGCCCCCTTGTTCGGACTAGCCAAAAGCCCCAGTACTTC.

This clone was observed a few times. The chain recombines TRBV27 with TRBJ1-6; no reliable D call. This CDR3 region has 14 residues. From germline, CDR1 is MNHEY and CDR2 SMNVEV (reference sequence). With 7 bases removed from V and 6 bases from J, the gap between germline ends came to 13 bases. For the CDR3, the DNA is TGTGCCAGCACCACCCAGTCCGGTAATTCACCCCTCCACTTT. This translates into CASTTQSGNSPLHF.

A few counts support this clone. The chain joins TRBV12-5 to TRBJ1-5, with no clear D. Germline CDR1 and CDR2: LGHNT and FRNRAP. Trimming cost V 2 bases and J 2 bases, with 22 bases left between them. The CDR3 is 19 amino acids. CDR3 in amino acids: CASGLTHWESQWGNQPQHF. Here the CDR3 DNA reads TGTGCTAGTGGTTTGACTCACTGGGAATCCCAATGGGGCAATCAGCCCCAGCATTTT.

This clone occurred a few times. The chain is built from TRBV5-4 and TRBJ2-5; maybe TRBD2 (5 bases). Per germline, CDR1 SGHNT and CDR2 YYREEE (reference sequence). The CDR3 runs to 12 residues. Trimming cost V 5 bases and J 5 bases, with 10 bases left between them. The CDR3 is CASRRTAETQYF. For the CDR3, the DNA is TGTGCCAGCAGGCGGACTGCCGAGACCCAGTACTTC.

This sequence joins TRBV5-1 and TRBJ2-2; no reliable D call. The V gene's germline CDR1 is SGHRS and CDR2 YFSETQ. V was trimmed by 7 bases and J by 0 bases, leaving 1 base between them. The CDR3 length is 11 residues. The CDR3 loop is CASANTGELFF. CDR3 DNA: TGCGCCAGCGCGAACACCGGGGAGCTGTTTTTT.

This clone has only one observation. CDR3 nucleotides: TGTGCCTGGGCCCTCGGCGGGCTGGGGCAGCCCCAGCATTTT. Encoded protein: CAWALGGLGQPQHF. The chain links TRBV30 to TRBJ1-5; D not resolved. This CDR3 is built from 14 residues. Looked up from germline, CDR1 is GTSNPN and CDR2 is SVGIG (reference sequence). V lost 5 bases to trimming and J lost 7 bases, with 18 bases between them. Filled out from reference TRBV30 and TRBJ1-5, the complete variable domain reads SQTIHQWPATLVQPVGSPLSLECTVEGTSNPNLYWYRQAAGRGLQLLFYSVGIGQISSEVPQNLSASRPQDRQFILSSKKLLLSDSGFYLCAWALGGLGQPQHFGDGTRLSIL.

V is TRBV11-3 and J is TRBJ2-1; D is unclear. CDR1 is SGHNT, CDR2 YENEEA, per germline. The CDR3 runs to 16 residues. With 5 bases removed from V and 3 bases from J, the gap between germline ends came to 17 bases. The CDR3 nucleotides are TGTGCCAGCAGCCGGCTGCTTCAAGGGTACTACAATGAGCAGTTCTTC. It specifies CASSRLLQGYYNEQFF.

In its sample, this clone was seen a few times. This rearrangement joins TRBV5-1 to TRBJ2-3; D is possibly TRBD2 (6 bases). CDR1 and CDR2 (germline): SGHRS, YFSETQ. CDR3 length: 15 amino acids. The V gene lost 0 bases and the J gene lost 0 bases, with 8 bases spanning the gap. The DNA for the CDR3 is TGCGCCAGCAGCTTGGATGCGGGGAGCACAGATACGCAGTATTTT. Its translation is CASSLDAGSTDTQYF.

This clone has a handful of counts. J is TRBJ1-1 and V is TRBV5-6; TRBD1 agrees at 9 bases. V gave up 3 bases and J gave up 4 bases; unmatched junction bases: 4. The germline V gene encodes CDR1 SGHDT and CDR2 YYEEEE. The CDR3 sequence is 14 residues long. Here the CDR3 DNA reads TGTGCCAGCAGCTGGGGACAGGGCGCCACTGAAGCTTTCTTT. Protein: CASSWGQGATEAFF.

The chain carries TRBV5-4 and TRBJ1-3; D might be TRBD1 (5 bases). V was pared by 0 bases and J by 2 bases, with 9 bases between. CDR3 length: 15 amino acids. Germline CDR1 and CDR2: SGHNT and YYREEE (reference sequence). The CDR3 loop reads CASSLDRNPGNTIYF. The CDR3 region has the DNA TGTGCCAGCAGCTTGGACAGGAATCCTGGAAACACCATATATTTT.

The CDR3 DNA follows: TGTGCCAGCAGTGAGGGGGACACCGAAGTCACCACCCAGTACTTC. Translation gives CASSEGDTEVTTQYF. V and J are TRBV6-1 and TRBJ2-5; D perhaps matches TRBD1 (6 bases). V lost 3 bases, J lost 8 bases, and 19 bases lay in between. The germline CDR1 and CDR2 sequences are MNHNS and SASEGT. CDR3 size: 15 residues.

This chain joins TRBV5-1 and TRBJ2-7, with TRBD2 matching 11 bases. This CDR3 has 15 amino acids. Germline V CDR1 and CDR2: SGHRS, YFSETQ. J was trimmed by 5 bases and V by 1 base; bases with no gene match: 5. CDR3 coding DNA: TGCGCCAGCAGCTTGACTAGCGGGGGAAGGAACGAGCAGTACTTC. The encoded protein is CASSLTSGGRNEQYF. The full variable domain, rest sourced from reference TRBV5-1 and TRBJ2-7, is KAGVTQTPRYLIKTRGQQVTLSCSPISGHRSVSWYQQTPGQGLQFLFEYFSETQRNKGNFPGRFSGRQFSNSRSEMNVSTLELGDSALYLCASSLTSGGRNEQYFGPGTRLTVT.

This chain connects TRBV11-1 to TRBJ1-1; D remains ambiguous. CDR1 is SGHAT, CDR2 FQDESV, per germline (reference sequence). This CDR3 is 14 amino acids long. The ends were cut back, 1 base at V and 0 bases at J, with 6 bases in the middle. The CDR3 region is CASSLESMNTEAFF. DNA for the CDR3: TGTGCCAGCAGCTTAGAATCTATGAACACTGAAGCTTTCTTT.

The genes are TRBV13 and TRBJ1-5, with a tentative D call TRBD1 (5 bases). From germline, CDR1 is PRHDT and CDR2 FYEKMQ (reference sequence). This CDR3 spans 14 amino acids. V lost 5 bases, J lost 5 bases, and 13 bases lay in between. The CDR3 protein is CASSIRGGDQPQHF. Written as DNA, the CDR3 is TGTGCCAGCAGCATAAGGGGTGGTGATCAGCCCCAGCATTTT.

This chain's CDR3 is CAWSQGGYEQYF. CDR3 nucleotides: TGTGCCTGGAGTCAAGGGGGCTACGAGCAGTACTTC. This rearrangement joins TRBV30 to TRBJ2-7, with TRBD1 as a possible D gene (6 bases). CDR3 length equals 12 residues. The germline CDR1 and CDR2 sequences are GTSNPN and SVGIG (reference sequence). Trimming removed 2 bases at V and 3 bases at J, with 8 bases between.

This clone was observed a single time. The chain combines TRBV4-1 with TRBJ1-1; perhaps TRBD1 as D (5 bases). CDR1 MGHRA and CDR2 YSYEKL come from the germline V gene. This CDR3 has 16 amino acids. Trimming shortened V by 0 bases and J by 6 bases, and 17 bases separated the two germline ends. The CDR3, as DNA: TGCGCCAGCAGCCAAGATATTGAACCAGGGAAGGCTGAAGCTTTCTTT. Amino acid sequence: CASSQDIEPGKAEAFF.

The chain recombines TRBV10-3 with TRBJ2-3; 11 nucleotides align to TRBD2. V lost 0 bases to trimming and J lost 6 bases; unmatched junction nucleotides: 2. The CDR3 totals 15 residues. Germline CDR1 and CDR2: ENHRY and SYGVKD. The CDR3 here is CAISESPSGRDTQYF. In DNA form, the CDR3 reads TGTGCCATCAGTGAGTCGCCTAGCGGGAGGGATACGCAGTATTTT.

V is TRBV4-1 and J is TRBJ2-1; TRBD2 matches 8 bases. Per the germline V gene, CDR1 is MGHRA and CDR2 is YSYEKL. J lost 6 bases, V lost 1 base, and 5 bases had no gene match. The CDR3 sequence is 15 residues long. Here the CDR3 reads CASSQGRGASNEQFF. The CDR3 coding sequence is TGCGCCAGCAGCCAAGGGCGGGGGGCTTCCAATGAGCAGTTCTTC.

The chain recombines TRBV27 with TRBJ1-2, with TRBD1 as a possible D gene (6 bases). This CDR3 has 12 amino acids. V lost 4 bases, J lost 4 bases, and 7 bases lay in between. Germline assignment: CDR1 MNHEY and CDR2 SMNVEV (reference sequence). CDR3 coding DNA: TGTGCCAGCAGTTCGGACAGCTATGGCTACACCTTC. As protein: CASSSDSYGYTF.